This TCR beta chain is from a study of breast tumors, draining lymph nodes, adjacent tissues. Study-level results: That most tumor T cells come from lymph nodes remained unproven. Data fit most tumor T cells coming from lymph node, expanding in tumor. Tumors had less TCR diversity than lymph nodes, more than nontumor tissue.

With regard to this clonotype: The antigen is not known.

The lymph nodes were axillary draining lymph nodes from breast cancer patients. The junction had 9 bases not matched to a gene; V was cut back by 2 bases and J by 5 bases. In germline, CDR1 is KGHSH, CDR2 LQKENI. The CDR3 runs 17 residues. TCRdb reanalysed the multiplex PCR reads using MiXCR and keeps one entry per CDR3 protein. The sample has about 180,000 distinct CDR3 sequences, approximately 30% seen once; the top ten hold about 4%. Sequences were obtained from axillary lymph node tissue. The chain has TRBV18 and TRBJ2-3, with TRBD2 matching 11 bases. This clonotype was obtained from a female donor with breast cancer. Some clones in this sample may be carry-over from other donors' samples. CDR3 region: CASSPSALAGGGDTQYF. In DNA, the CDR3 is TGTGCCAGCTCACCAAGCGCCCTAGCGGGGGGTGGAGATACGCAGTATTTT. Variable domain in full (rest from reference TRBV18 and TRBJ2-3): NAGVMQNPRHLVRRRGQEARLRCSPMKGHSHVYWYRQLPEEGLKFMVYLQKENIIDESGMPKERFSAEFPKEGPSILRIQQVVRGDSAAYFCASSPSALAGGGDTQYFGPGTRLTVL.